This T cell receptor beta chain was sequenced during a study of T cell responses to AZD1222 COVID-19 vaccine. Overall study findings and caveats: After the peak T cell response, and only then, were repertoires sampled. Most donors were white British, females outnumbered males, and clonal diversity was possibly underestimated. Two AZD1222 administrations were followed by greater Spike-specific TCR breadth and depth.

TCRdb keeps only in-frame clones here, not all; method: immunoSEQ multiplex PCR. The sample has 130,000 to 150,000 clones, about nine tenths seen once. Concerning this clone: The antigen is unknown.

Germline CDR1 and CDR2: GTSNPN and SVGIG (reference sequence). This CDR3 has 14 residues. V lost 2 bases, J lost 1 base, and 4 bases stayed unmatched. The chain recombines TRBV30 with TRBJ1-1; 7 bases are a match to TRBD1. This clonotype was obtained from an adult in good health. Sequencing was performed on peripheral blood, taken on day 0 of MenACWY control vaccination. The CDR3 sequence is CAWSSGTANTEAFF. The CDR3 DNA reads TGTGCCTGGAGTTCGGGGACAGCGAACACTGAAGCTTTCTTT.